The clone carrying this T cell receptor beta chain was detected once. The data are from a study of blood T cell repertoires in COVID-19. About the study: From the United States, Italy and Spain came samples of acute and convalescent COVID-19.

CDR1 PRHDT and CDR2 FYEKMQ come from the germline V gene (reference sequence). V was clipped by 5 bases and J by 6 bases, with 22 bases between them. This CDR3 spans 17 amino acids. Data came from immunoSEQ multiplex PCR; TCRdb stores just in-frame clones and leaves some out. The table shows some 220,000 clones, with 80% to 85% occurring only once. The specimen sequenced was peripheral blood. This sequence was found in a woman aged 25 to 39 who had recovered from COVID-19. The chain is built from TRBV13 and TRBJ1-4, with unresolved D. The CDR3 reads CASSPGARLRVDEKLFF. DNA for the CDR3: TGTGCCAGCAGCCCGGGAGCACGACTGAGGGTGGATGAAAAACTGTTTTTT.